The 32 T cell receptor beta chains below were found in one sample sequenced in a study of response to subunit inactivated influenza vaccine. Via MiXCR, TCRdb re-called the RT-PCR reads, giving one row per CDR3 protein. This sample has roughly 160,000 distinct CDR3 sequences; about 11% occur once, and the top ten carry roughly 36%. Sequenced material: CD8+ T cells sorted from PBMCs, taken less than 25 months after vaccination. The receptors stem from a man between 50 and 69 years old who received an inactivated influenza vaccine.

The chain has TRBV4-3 and TRBJ2-5; 8 nucleotides line up with TRBD1. CDR1 LGHNA and CDR2 YSLEER come from the germline V gene. V trimming: 1 base; J trimming: 0 bases; junction bases outside the gene matches: 1. This CDR3 contains 15 residues. The CDR3 region has the DNA TGCGCCAGCAGCCAAGGACAGGGGTACCAAGAGACCCAGTACTTC. Translated, it gives CASSQGQGYQETQYF.

This clonotype was counted between two and nine times. The chain combines TRBV5-1 with TRBJ2-3, with 10 bases lining up with TRBD1. The germline V gene has CDR1 SGHRS and CDR2 YFSETQ. The CDR3 is 17 residues long. V trimming: 4 bases; J trimming: 4 bases; junction bases outside the gene matches: 12. DNA for the CDR3: TGCGCCAGCAGCGCCCCGGGACAGGGGATCATGGCAGATACGCAGTATTTT. Its translation: CASSAPGQGIMADTQYF.

A few counts support this clonotype. J is TRBJ2-2 and V is TRBV5-1; D remains ambiguous. CDR1 and CDR2 (germline): SGHRS, YFSETQ. The germline V and J ends were trimmed by 1 base and 3 bases, with 7 bases remaining between them. The CDR3 runs to 14 residues. CDR3: CASSLPGDTGELFF. CDR3 DNA sequence: TGCGCCAGCAGCTTGCCAGGTGACACCGGGGAGCTGTTTTTT.

This clonotype was seen more than once but under ten times. The chain links TRBV19 to TRBJ2-2; TRBD1 agrees at 7 bases. V gave up 3 bases and J gave up 8 bases; unmatched junction bases: 3. The CDR3 totals 13 residues. The germline V gene encodes CDR1 LNHDA and CDR2 SQIVND (reference sequence). The CDR3 is CASSIEGAGELFF. The CDR3 DNA reads TGTGCCAGTAGTATCGAGGGGGCGGGGGAGCTGTTTTTT.

The chain joins TRBV28 to TRBJ2-3; D may be TRBD2 (5 bases). The CDR3 runs to 15 residues. The V end was cut by 2 bases, the J end by 1 base, with 10 bases between. Germline V gene sequence: CDR1 MDHEN, CDR2 SYDVKM. The CDR3 DNA reads as TGTGCCAGCAGTTTAACGGAGGCCGGCACAGATACGCAGTATTTT. Protein: CASSLTEAGTDTQYF.

This clonotype was found a few times. The gene calls are TRBV24-1 and TRBJ2-5; perhaps TRBD1 as D (7 bases). CDR3 length: 17 amino acids. Germline loops: CDR1 KGHDR, CDR2 SFDVKD. V dropped 4 bases and J dropped 2 bases, with 19 bases sitting between them. CDR3 region: CATSDLRGTDMQETQYF. The CDR3 nucleotides read TGTGCCACCAGTGACCTACGCGGGACAGACATGCAAGAGACCCAGTACTTC.

This clonotype was counted ten times or more. The chain links TRBV7-9 to TRBJ1-5, with D tentatively TRBD1 (6 bases). Germline-derived CDR1 and CDR2 are SEHNR and FQNEAQ (reference sequence). The V end lost 5 bases, the J end lost 5 bases, and 7 bases lay between the germline ends. The CDR3 runs 12 residues. The CDR3 region is CASSRGHQPQHF. The CDR3 DNA sequence: TGTGCCAGCAGCCGGGGGCATCAGCCCCAGCATTTT.

This rearrangement joins TRBV20-1 to TRBJ2-3; the D gene is possibly TRBD2 (7 bases). Germline CDR1 and CDR2: DFQATT and SNEGSKA (reference sequence). Trimming took off 0 bases at V and 4 bases at J, with 14 bases between the two ends. This CDR3 is 15 amino acids long. The CDR3: CSARDMQGRADTQYF. Here the CDR3 DNA reads TGCAGTGCTAGAGATATGCAGGGGAGGGCAGATACGCAGTATTTT.

This clonotype was seen repeatedly, ten times or more. Mismatch with germline at one junction end may stem from a read error. The J gene is TRBJ2-1, the V gene TRBV27; 11 bases line up with TRBD2. Germline V gives CDR1 MNHEY, CDR2 SMNVEV (reference sequence). This CDR3 contains 15 residues. This CDR3 reads CASNLAGGSYNEQFF. The DNA of the CDR3 is TGTGCCAGCAATTTAGCGGGGGGGTCGTACAATGAGCAGTTCTTC.

This clonotype occurred a few times. CDR3 in DNA: TGTGCCAGCAGTTCCACAGGGGGCCAAACCTACGAGCAGTACTTC. It is translated as CASSSTGGQTYEQYF. The V gene is TRBV28, the J gene TRBJ2-7; 9 positions match TRBD1. In germline, CDR1 is MDHEN, CDR2 SYDVKM. Trimming removed 4 bases from V and 2 bases from J; junction bases left unmatched: 6. The CDR3 has 15 amino acids. The full variable domain, in which reference TRBV28 and TRBJ2-7 provide the parts outside the CDR3, is DVKVTQSSRYLVKRTGEKVFLECVQDMDHENMFWYRQDPGLGLRLIYFSYDVKMKEKGDIPEGYSVSREKKERFSLILESASTNQTSMYLCASSSTGGQTYEQYFGPGTRLTVT.

The J gene is TRBJ2-3, the V gene TRBV13; a possible D gene is TRBD2 (6 bases). CDR3 length equals 12 residues. The V gene lost 8 bases and the J gene lost 2 bases, with 8 bases spanning the gap. From germline, CDR1 is PRHDT and CDR2 FYEKMQ (reference sequence). CDR3 bases: TGTGCCAGCCGGGGACTCACAGATACGCAGTATTTT. Its protein is CASRGLTDTQYF. Together with reference TRBV13 and TRBJ2-3, the CDR3 gives the full variable domain: AAGVIQSPRHLIKEKRETATLKCYPIPRHDTVYWYQQGPGQDPQFLISFYEKMQSDKGSIPDRFSAQQFSDYHSELNMSSLELGDSALYFCASRGLTDTQYFGPGTRLTVL.

This clonotype appeared a few times. The rearrangement joins TRBV14 to TRBJ2-3; TRBD2 is a possible D gene (6 bases). The CDR3 length is 16 residues. V dropped 0 bases and J dropped 0 bases, with 10 bases sitting between them. The germline V gene has CDR1 SGHDN and CDR2 FVKESK. This CDR3 reads CASSQEPGVSTDTQYF. CDR3 nucleotide sequence: TGTGCCAGCAGCCAAGAACCGGGAGTGAGCACAGATACGCAGTATTTT.

This clonotype was counted many times. This chain connects TRBV12-3 or TRBV12-4 to TRBJ2-3; 9 bases are a match to TRBD2. This CDR3 region has 16 residues. The V and J ends lost 5 bases and 2 bases, in that order; junction bases with no gene match: 8. The CDR3 DNA reads as TGTGCCAGCAGTCTTAAGACTAGCGGATTCACAGATACGCAGTATTTT. This translates into CASSLKTSGFTDTQYF.

The V call is TRBV29-1, the J call TRBJ2-1; 13 bases map to TRBD2. J gave up 7 bases and V 6 bases, and 6 bases lay outside the gene matches. The CDR3 runs 14 residues. Germline V gene lookup returns CDR1 SQVTM and CDR2 ANQGSEA. Here the CDR3 DNA reads TGCAGCGTGGGGGGACTAGCGGGACCTAATGAGCAGTTCTTC. Translated, it gives CSVGGLAGPNEQFF.

The rearrangement uses TRBV29-1 and TRBJ2-1; D unresolved. V dropped 2 bases and J dropped 5 bases, with 13 bases sitting between them. There are 14 residues in the CDR3. CDR1 is SQVTM and CDR2 is ANQGSEA in the germline V gene. The CDR3 sequence: CSVEPRLGHNEQFF. CDR3 in DNA: TGCAGCGTTGAACCCCGGCTTGGGCACAATGAGCAGTTCTTC.

The gene calls are TRBV5-1 and TRBJ2-7; TRBD2 matches 7 bases. Germline lookup yields CDR1 SGHRS and CDR2 YFSETQ. CDR3 length equals 17 residues. V lost 3 bases and J lost 1; bases outside the gene matches: 13. The CDR3 DNA is TGCGCCAGCAGCTGGGGGAGGGGAGCGGGCCCATCCTACGAGCAGTACTTC. Encoded protein: CASSWGRGAGPSYEQYF.

The sample holds a few counts of this clonotype. The chain combines TRBV14 with TRBJ2-2, with unresolved D. The V end lost 1 base, the J end lost 7 bases, and 7 bases lay between the germline ends. CDR1 is SGHDN, CDR2 FVKESK, per germline. There are 13 residues in the CDR3. Here the CDR3 reads CASSQARGGELFF. The CDR3 region has the DNA TGTGCCAGCAGCCAAGCCCGAGGCGGGGAGCTGTTTTTT.

There are many counts of this clonotype. The gene calls are TRBV7-2 and TRBJ2-5; D call uncertain. CDR3 length: 17 amino acids. The germline V gene encodes CDR1 SGHTA and CDR2 FQGNSA. The V end lost 1 base, the J end lost 2 bases, and 17 bases lay between the germline ends. CDR3 sequence reads: CASSLGQRNRVQETQYF. The CDR3 coding sequence is TGTGCCAGCAGCTTAGGGCAGAGAAATCGGGTACAAGAGACCCAGTACTTC.

The chain has TRBV27 and TRBJ2-1; TRBD2 might be the D (5 bases). Trimming cost V 3 bases and J 4 bases, with 10 bases left between them. This CDR3 is 14 amino acids long. Per the germline V gene, CDR1 is MNHEY and CDR2 is SMNVEV (reference sequence). The DNA of the CDR3 is TGTGCCAGCAGTTTGCTCGGGGTTTACAATGAGCAGTTCTTC. Its protein product is CASSLLGVYNEQFF.

The CDR3 loop reads CASSLWQGAPNEQFF. CDR3 coding DNA: TGTGCCAGCAGTTTATGGCAGGGGGCGCCGAATGAGCAGTTCTTC. The chain employs TRBV27 and TRBJ2-1, with 8 nucleotides matching TRBD1. Per the germline V gene, CDR1 is MNHEY and CDR2 is SMNVEV (reference sequence). V shed 1 base, J shed 7 bases, and the junction held 6 bases outside the gene matches. This CDR3 comprises 15 residues.

The V gene is TRBV28, the J gene TRBJ1-2; no clear D. Germline loops: CDR1 MDHEN, CDR2 SYDVKM. This CDR3 has 12 amino acids. Trimming took off 3 bases at V and 8 bases at J, with 10 bases between the two ends. DNA for the CDR3: TGTGCCAGCAGTTTTGATAGTTCGGGCTACACCTTC. This gives the protein CASSFDSSGYTF.

Many counts were recorded for this clonotype. The chain combines TRBV7-3 with TRBJ2-3, with 7 bases fitting TRBD1. CDR1 is SGHTA, CDR2 FQGTGA, per germline. The CDR3 is 14 residues long. Trimming took 4 bases from V and 1 from J; bases not matched to a gene: 2. CDR3 sequence: CASSSGQGTDTQYF. As DNA, the CDR3 is TGTGCCAGCAGCTCAGGACAGGGCACAGATACGCAGTATTTT.

This clonotype was observed a few times. The chain recombines TRBV4-3 with TRBJ2-7, with D perhaps matching TRBD1 (7 bases). V was clipped by 2 bases and J by 1 base, with 24 bases between them. The germline CDR1 and CDR2 sequences are LGHNA and YSLEER. The CDR3 is 19 residues long. The DNA of the CDR3 is TGCGCCAGCAGCCAAAACCGCGGGACAGCGCCAATACCTTCCTACGAGCAGTACTTC. Protein product: CASSQNRGTAPIPSYEQYF.

The gene calls are TRBV12-3 or TRBV12-4 and TRBJ2-7; D is possibly TRBD1 (5 bases). The CDR3 contains 12 residues. V was shortened by 5 bases and J by 3 bases, with 8 bases between the two germline ends. The CDR3 DNA follows: TGTGCCAGCAGTACCGACAGCTACGAGCAGTACTTC. Its translation is CASSTDSYEQYF.

V gene TRBV12-3 or TRBV12-4 combines with J gene TRBJ1-2, with D unresolved. This CDR3 comprises 13 residues. The ends were cut back, 3 bases at V and 6 bases at J, with 11 bases in the middle. CDR3 nucleotides: TGTGCCAGCAGTTTGACGGGGTACCATGGCTACACCTTC. Amino acids: CASSLTGYHGYTF.

J is TRBJ2-3 and V is TRBV3-1; 7 nucleotides align to TRBD2. Germline V lookup: CDR1 LGHDT, CDR2 YNNKEL (reference sequence). Unmatched junction bases numbered 7, after V lost 2 bases and J lost 5 bases. The CDR3 has 15 residues. CDR3 DNA: TGTGCCAGCAGCCAACACCTAGCGGTAGGAGATACGCAGTATTTT. Protein product: CASSQHLAVGDTQYF.

This clonotype was observed a few times. This rearrangement joins TRBV5-6 to TRBJ2-1, with 7 bases aligning to TRBD2. Losses at the gene ends were 4 bases for V and 0 bases for J; bases not matched to a gene: 10. Germline V gives CDR1 SGHDT, CDR2 YYEEEE. The CDR3 totals 17 residues. CDR3 DNA sequence: TGTGCCAGCAGCCTTCTCACTAGCGCCTTCTCCTACAATGAGCAGTTCTTC. Translating gives CASSLLTSAFSYNEQFF.

The gene calls are TRBV12-3 or TRBV12-4 and TRBJ2-5, with D perhaps TRBD2 (6 bases). CDR3 length: 14 amino acids. The germline V and J ends were trimmed by 5 bases and 4 bases, with 14 bases remaining between them. Here the CDR3 reads CASSPGLASETQYF. The CDR3 DNA reads TGTGCCAGCAGTCCGGGACTGGCGTCAGAGACCCAGTACTTC.

This clonotype was detected ten times or more. This chain connects TRBV27 to TRBJ2-1; 14 bases agree with TRBD2. Trimming at V came to 2 bases and at J to 14 bases, leaving 11 bases not matched to a gene. The CDR3 has 16 residues. In germline, CDR1 is MNHEY, CDR2 SMNVEV (reference sequence). This CDR3 reads CASSLGGTSGSSGEFF. CDR3 DNA sequence: TGTGCCAGCAGTTTAGGTGGGACTAGCGGGAGTTCCGGGGAGTTCTTC.

V usage is TRBV4-3 and J usage is TRBJ2-1, with D possibly matching TRBD1 (6 bases). CDR1 is LGHNA and CDR2 is YSLEER in the germline V gene. The CDR3 covers 17 residues. Between the trimmed V and J ends, which lost 3 bases and 0 bases, there was a span of 15 bases. CDR3 residues: CASSHEPGHNSYNEQFF. CDR3 sequence (DNA): TGCGCCAGCAGCCACGAACCGGGACACAACTCCTACAATGAGCAGTTCTTC.

This clonotype turned up a few times. This sequence joins TRBV28 and TRBJ2-7; TRBD1 agrees at 9 bases. Germline V gives CDR1 MDHEN, CDR2 SYDVKM. The junction had 9 bases not matched to a gene; V was cut back by 5 bases and J by 4 bases. The CDR3 is 15 residues long. The CDR3 nucleotides read TGTGCCAGCAGTGATAGGACAGGGGTAGCTTACGAGCAGTACTTC. Translation gives CASSDRTGVAYEQYF.

CDR3 region: CASSEGFGLALLGETQYF. The DNA for the CDR3 is TGTGCCAGCAGTGAGGGTTTCGGACTAGCGCTCCTCGGAGAGACCCAGTACTTC. V usage is TRBV6-1 and J usage is TRBJ2-5, with 9 bases matching TRBD2. The CDR3 consists of 18 residues. The ends lost 3 bases at V and 4 bases at J; junction bases unmatched: 15. Per germline, CDR1 MNHNS and CDR2 SASEGT.